This TCR beta chain came from a study of blood T cell repertoires in COVID-19. For the study at large: Samples taken during acute and convalescent COVID-19 were collected in the United States, Italy and Spain. Sources were T cells, B-cell-depleted T cells, or PBMCs; the material itself was cDNA or gDNA.

Original analysis: Nucleated cell counts were estimated from reference gene primer amplification. Sequenced by immunoSEQ multiplex PCR; TCRdb stores in-frame clones only, minus some. The V and J calls and clone size come from that table; D and trimming were worked out from the DNA. The profile shows about 87,000 clones, about 89% of them singletons. In this sample, this clone turned up once. Germline CDR1 LGHDT, CDR2 YNNKEL (reference sequence). The CDR3 consists of 13 residues. V lost 3 bases to trimming and J lost 8 bases; unmatched junction nucleotides: 6. The TCR was taken from a human donor with acute or convalescent COVID-19. The donor label of this sample is uncertain. J is TRBJ1-2 and V is TRBV3-1 (or the pseudogene TRBV3-2); TRBD1 aligns across 7 bases. Sequenced material: peripheral blood. The CDR3 sequence is CASSQQTGYGYTF. DNA of the CDR3: TGTGCCAGCAGCCAGCAGACAGGGTACGGCTACACCTTC.